The clone carrying this T cell receptor beta chain has more than one count but fewer than ten. Its antigen is not identified. Its ends do not fully match the called genes, so a read error is possible. These data are taken from a study of T cells in Graves' hyperthyroidism and ophthalmopathy. Patients aged 18 to 65 had newly diagnosed hyperthyroidism of under 2 months' duration. PBMCs stemmed from 10 ml fresh peripheral blood. Amplification of TCR beta CDR3 regions used RNA as the template. The study used the HTBI primer set for a first-round RT-PCR of the TCR CDR3. TCRdb ran MiXCR on the multiplex PCR reads and lists one entry per CDR3 protein. The sample carries 350,000 to 450,000 distinct CDR3 sequences, more than 11% recorded once. Points from the study as a whole: Blood also contained most expanded thyroid clonotypes above 0.001. Onset of ophthalmopathy came a median roughly 6.9 months after the model predicted it.

Looked up from germline, CDR1 is KGHDR and CDR2 is SFDVKD. CDR3 size: 11 residues. The clonotype originates from an older woman with Graves' hyperthyroidism. Sequencing was carried out using blood. The chain uses TRBV24-1 and TRBJ1-6; 7 nucleotides agree with TRBD1. The CDR3 nucleotides read TGCGACAGGGACCCTAATTCACCCCTCCACTTT. Amino acid sequence: CDRDPNSPLHF.